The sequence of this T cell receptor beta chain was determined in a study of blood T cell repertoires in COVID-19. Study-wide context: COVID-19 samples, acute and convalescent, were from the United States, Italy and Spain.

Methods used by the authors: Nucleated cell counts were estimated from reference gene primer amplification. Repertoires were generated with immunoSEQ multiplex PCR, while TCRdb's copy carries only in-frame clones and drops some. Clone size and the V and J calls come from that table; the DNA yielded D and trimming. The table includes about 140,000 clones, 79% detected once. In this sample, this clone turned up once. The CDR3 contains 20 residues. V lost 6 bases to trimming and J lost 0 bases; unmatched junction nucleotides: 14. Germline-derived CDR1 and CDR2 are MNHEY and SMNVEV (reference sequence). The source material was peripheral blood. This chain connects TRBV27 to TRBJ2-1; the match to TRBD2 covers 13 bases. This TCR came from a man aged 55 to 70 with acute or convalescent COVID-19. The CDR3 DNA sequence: TGTGCCAGCAGCACCCGAGATAGGACTAGCGGGAGTAGCTCCTACAATGAGCAGTTCTTC. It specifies CASSTRDRTSGSSSYNEQFF.